These 14 T cell receptor beta chains came from one sample sequenced in a study of PD-1 blockade in classical Hodgkin lymphoma. Every patient relapsed after autologous stem cell transplantation, and brentuximab vedotin exposure varied. Profiled with immunoSEQ multiplex PCR; TCRdb holds only in-frame clones, not every one. Among 29,000 or so clones, roughly 70% were seen once, and the ten largest hold 13% to 15%. The sequenced sample was peripheral blood mononuclear cells (PBMCs), obtained before the second cycle of nivolumab. The receptors were gathered from a human donor with classical Hodgkin lymphoma.

This chain joins TRBV25-1 and TRBJ1-1, with D possibly being TRBD1 (5 bases). Looked up from germline, CDR1 is MGHDK and CDR2 is SYGVNS. V lost 7 bases and J lost 3, with 9 bases in between. The CDR3 totals 12 residues. CDR3 in amino acids: CASKGRYTEAFF. Written as DNA, the CDR3 is TGTGCCAGCAAGGGACGGTACACTGAAGCTTTCTTT.

J is TRBJ2-7 and V is TRBV7-2; TRBD2 agrees at 11 bases. This CDR3 spans 15 amino acids. V shed 5 bases, J shed 2 bases, and the junction held 5 bases outside the gene matches. Germline V gene lookup returns CDR1 SGHTA and CDR2 FQGNSA. The DNA for the CDR3 is TGTGCCAGCAGCAGAACTAGCGGGGGCGCCTACGAGCAGTACTTC. Translated, it gives CASSRTSGGAYEQYF.

The table lists this clone with a count of one. The V call is TRBV28, the J call TRBJ1-2; D gene unclear. This CDR3 contains 15 residues. Per germline, CDR1 MDHEN and CDR2 SYDVKM. V was shortened by 7 bases and J by 3 bases, with 18 bases between the two germline ends. Here the CDR3 reads CASTSDGSVHYGYTF. For the CDR3, the DNA is TGTGCCAGCACCTCGGATGGGTCGGTTCACTATGGCTACACCTTC.

This chain's CDR3 is CASSPGGQEYYGYTF. The CDR3, as DNA: TGCGCCAGCAGCCCGGGCGGACAGGAGTATTATGGCTACACCTTC. The V gene is TRBV5-1, the J gene TRBJ1-2, with 7 bases that match TRBD1. The ends lost 4 bases at V and 5 bases at J; junction bases unmatched: 11. The CDR3 runs to 15 residues. Germline CDR1 and CDR2: SGHRS and YFSETQ.

This clone came up once. The genes are TRBV11-3 and TRBJ1-3; D uncertain. CDR3 length: 18 residues. Germline CDR1 and CDR2: SGHNT and YENEEA. Trimming removed 2 bases at V and 0 bases at J, with 17 bases between. CDR3 in amino acids: CASSLIGQRASSGNTIYF. CDR3 sequence (DNA): TGTGCCAGCAGCTTAATAGGCCAGAGAGCGAGCTCTGGAAACACCATATATTTT.

This clone appeared a few times. The gene calls are TRBV6-5 and TRBJ2-7; D perhaps matches TRBD1 (5 bases). This CDR3 has 14 amino acids. Looked up from germline, CDR1 is MNHEY and CDR2 is SVGAGI. The ends were cut back, 11 bases at V and 0 bases at J, with 17 bases in the middle. CDR3 protein: CAVSSGSSSYEQYF. The CDR3 DNA sequence: TGTGCCGTCTCATCAGGGTCCTCCTCCTACGAGCAGTACTTC.

This sequence joins TRBV5-1 and TRBJ2-3; tentative D call: TRBD1 (6 bases). The CDR3 spans 18 residues. Germline V gives CDR1 SGHRS, CDR2 YFSETQ. Deletions cut 0 bases from V and 1 base from J, with 18 bases between. CDR3 nucleotide sequence: TGCGCCAGCAGCTTGGCGGGTTACGGACAGATAGGCACAGATACGCAGTATTTT. Translating it yields CASSLAGYGQIGTDTQYF.

The V gene is TRBV20-1, the J gene TRBJ1-2, with D maybe TRBD1 (6 bases). CDR3 length: 10 amino acids. Germline lookup yields CDR1 DFQATT and CDR2 SNEGSKA (reference sequence). CDR3 DNA sequence: TGCAGAGGGGGGGGAGATGGCTACACCTTC. Protein sequence: CRGGGDGYTF.

J is TRBJ1-1 and V is TRBV2; the D gene is possibly TRBD1 (5 bases). Germline V gene lookup returns CDR1 SNHLY and CDR2 FYNNEI. The CDR3 sequence is 13 residues long. The germline V and J ends were trimmed by 6 bases and 2 bases, with 10 bases remaining between them. The CDR3 bases are TGTGCCAGCAGGGGGCGTATTAACACTGAAGCTTTCTTT. Amino acids: CASRGRINTEAFF. Full variable domain (outside the CDR3, taken from reference TRBV2 and TRBJ1-1): EPEVTQTPSHQVTQMGQEVILRCVPISNHLYFYWYRQILGQKVEFLVSFYNNEISEKSEIFDDQFSVERPDGSNFTLKIRSTKLEDSAMYFCASRGRINTEAFFGQGTRLTVV.

This sequence joins TRBV11-2 and TRBJ1-1; no definite D call. Germline V gene sequence: CDR1 SGHAT, CDR2 FQNNGV. V was cut by 6 bases and J by 3 bases, with 11 bases left in between. This CDR3 is built from 13 residues. The CDR3: CASSYTKDTEAFF. CDR3 coding DNA: TGTGCCAGCAGTTACACTAAGGACACTGAAGCTTTCTTT.

The chain is built from TRBV30 and TRBJ1-3; TRBD1 is a possible D gene (5 bases). V was clipped by 4 bases and J by 0 bases, with 10 bases between them. Germline V CDR1 and CDR2: GTSNPN, SVGIG (reference sequence). The CDR3 sequence is 14 residues long. CDR3 region: CAWTTGSSGNTIYF. The CDR3 DNA reads as TGTGCCTGGACTACAGGTTCCTCTGGAAACACCATATATTTT.

The chain uses TRBV6-1 and TRBJ2-1, with D uncertain. Germline loops: CDR1 MNHNS, CDR2 SASEGT. The CDR3 spans 14 residues. V lost 7 bases, J lost 5 bases, and 15 bases lay in between. CDR3 amino acids: CASTRSYSDNEQFF. The CDR3 DNA is TGTGCCAGCACCAGGAGTTATTCTGACAATGAGCAGTTCTTC.

The V gene is TRBV15, the J gene TRBJ2-1, with 7 bases matching TRBD2. V lost 2 bases and J lost 5; bases outside the gene matches: 9. The germline gives CDR1 LNHNV, CDR2 YYDKDF (reference sequence). CDR3 length equals 16 residues. CDR3 sequence reads: CATSRRVSGADNEQFF. CDR3 DNA sequence: TGTGCCACCAGCAGACGGGTAAGCGGGGCCGACAATGAGCAGTTCTTC.

The chain couples TRBV25-1 to TRBJ2-3, with 7 bases aligning to TRBD1. The CDR3 is 14 amino acids. Germline lookup yields CDR1 MGHDK and CDR2 SYGVNS. The junction had 5 bases not matched to a gene; V was cut back by 8 bases and J by 0 bases. DNA of the CDR3: TGTGCCAGCTCCGGACAGGCCAGCACAGATACGCAGTATTTT. This translates into CASSGQASTDTQYF.